This TCR beta chain was captured by sequencing in a study of graft-versus-host responses after intestinal transplantation. Worth noting for this clone: Its antigen is unknown.

TCRdb's copy holds only in-frame clones and misses some; the assay was immunoSEQ multiplex PCR. The sample holds around 120,000 clones; 85% to 95% are singletons and the top ten take around 3%. Regarding the study as a whole: Allografts carried high graft-versus-host to host-versus-graft clonal ratios in patients having graft-donor T cell macrochimerism.

The germline V and J ends were trimmed by 3 bases and 5 bases, with 16 bases remaining between them. Looked up from germline, CDR1 is LNHDA and CDR2 is SQIVND (reference sequence). This CDR3 has 15 amino acids. The sample in question was unstimulated CD8+ T cells sorted from spleen or lymph node cells, obtained before intestinal transplant. The chain employs TRBV19 and TRBJ2-5; possibly TRBD2 for D (6 bases). The sequence came from a human donor who received an intestinal transplant. The CDR3 loop is CASSIDGRRSETQYF. DNA of the CDR3: TGTGCCAGTAGTATTGACGGGAGAAGGTCGGAGACCCAGTACTTC.